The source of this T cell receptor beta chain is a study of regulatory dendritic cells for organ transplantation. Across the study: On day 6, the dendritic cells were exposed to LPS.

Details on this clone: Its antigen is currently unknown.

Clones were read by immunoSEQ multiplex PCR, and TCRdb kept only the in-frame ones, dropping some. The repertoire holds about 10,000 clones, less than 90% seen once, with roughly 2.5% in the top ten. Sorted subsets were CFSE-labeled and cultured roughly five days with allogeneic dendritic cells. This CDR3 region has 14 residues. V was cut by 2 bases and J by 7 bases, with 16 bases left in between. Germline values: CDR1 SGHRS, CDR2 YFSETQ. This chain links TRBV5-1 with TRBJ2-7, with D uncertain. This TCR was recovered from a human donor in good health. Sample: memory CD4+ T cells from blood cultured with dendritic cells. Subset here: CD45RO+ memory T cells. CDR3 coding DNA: TGCGCCAGCAGCTTCACCGGAGCCAGCTTAGAGCAGTACTTC. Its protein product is CASSFTGASLEQYF.